These T cell receptor beta chains were read from a single sample in a study of cytomegalovirus exposure and HLA in healthy donors. Libraries were prepared by immunoSEQ multiplex PCR; TCRdb keeps only in-frame clonotypes and omits some of them. Of some 220,000 clones listed, approximately 84% were seen once; the top ten hold roughly 0.58%. Sequencing used PBMCs. These receptors were collected from a middle-aged woman in good health and CMV-seronegative. CDR3s include the opening cysteine and the closing phenylalanine or tryptophan.

j_gene: TRBJ2-7
v_gene: TRBV4-3
CDR3aa: CASSHDLRGVDEQYF

j_gene: TRBJ2-5
v_gene: TRBV7-2
CDR3aa: CASSLPTRDQETQYF

j_gene: TRBJ1-2
v_gene: TRBV2
CDR3aa: CASKAGVYGYTF

j_gene: TRBJ2-1
v_gene: TRBV18
CDR3aa: CASSPSQRGVNEQFF

j_gene: TRBJ2-1
v_gene: TRBV11-1
CDR3aa: CASSLDRSNEQFF

j_gene: TRBJ2-3
v_gene: TRBV15
CDR3aa: CATSRTGGLRTDTQYF

j_gene: TRBJ1-2
v_gene: TRBV28
CDR3aa: CASSPPQGNYGYTF

j_gene: TRBJ1-6
v_gene: TRBV19
CDR3aa: CASSIQVNSPLHF

j_gene: TRBJ2-2
v_gene: TRBV7-9
CDR3aa: CAHGRETANTGELFF

j_gene: TRBJ1-2
v_gene: TRBV7-9
CDR3aa: CASSLGAGDIYGYTF

j_gene: TRBJ2-5
v_gene: TRBV7-2
CDR3aa: CASSPKRAQYF

j_gene: TRBJ1-3
v_gene: TRBV4-1
CDR3aa: CASSPTVGVAGNTIYF

j_gene: TRBJ2-1
v_gene: TRBV29-1
CDR3aa: CSVDLLGRVENEQFF

j_gene: TRBJ1-2
v_gene: TRBV5-4
CDR3aa: CASSFPGQEVGYTF

j_gene: TRBJ1-2
v_gene: TRBV19
CDR3aa: CATMQHRGDYGYTF

j_gene: TRBJ1-1
v_gene: TRBV19
CDR3aa: CASSIEGYTEAFF

j_gene: TRBJ1-2
v_gene: TRBV29-1
CDR3aa: CSVEEGPRGYGYTF

j_gene: TRBJ1-6
v_gene: TRBV19
CDR3aa: CASSDILSSYNSPLHF

j_gene: TRBJ1-1
v_gene: TRBV6-6
CDR3aa: CASRETGGYTEAFF

j_gene: TRBJ1-4
v_gene: TRBV15
CDR3aa: CATSRRRSGGELFF